This T cell receptor (beta chain) was captured in a study of vaccination and CD4 T cells after COVID-19. Across the whole study: Six males and four females constituted the convalescent cohort, two of whom were Hispanic. At a median approximately 97 days (range 35 to 161) after diagnosis, post-COVID samples were drawn. Broader study findings: Median about 90% of reactive clones detected in convalescent patients emerged only post-vaccination. No early post-infection timepoints were studied, and convalescent patients studied were relatively few.

TCRdb redid the calling of the PCR reads with MiXCR, one entry per CDR3 protein. The sample shows tens of thousands of distinct CDR3 sequences, roughly 61% of them seen only once. This clonotype was seen a single time. No antigen is known for it. An end of the junction does not agree with germline; a read error may underlie this. CDR3 length: 18 residues. CDR1 is SEHNR and CDR2 is FQNEAQ in the germline V gene (reference sequence). The chain recombines TRBV7-9 with TRBJ2-3; 9 nucleotides match TRBD2. The TCR sequence derives from a human donor who had recovered from COVID-19. Sample: CD4+ T cells from blood, taken before SARS-CoV-2 vaccination. CDR3 in DNA: TGTGCCAGCAGGCCGCGGCTAGCGGGACGGAAGAGCACAGATACGCTGTATTTT. This sequence encodes CASRPRLAGRKSTDTLYF.